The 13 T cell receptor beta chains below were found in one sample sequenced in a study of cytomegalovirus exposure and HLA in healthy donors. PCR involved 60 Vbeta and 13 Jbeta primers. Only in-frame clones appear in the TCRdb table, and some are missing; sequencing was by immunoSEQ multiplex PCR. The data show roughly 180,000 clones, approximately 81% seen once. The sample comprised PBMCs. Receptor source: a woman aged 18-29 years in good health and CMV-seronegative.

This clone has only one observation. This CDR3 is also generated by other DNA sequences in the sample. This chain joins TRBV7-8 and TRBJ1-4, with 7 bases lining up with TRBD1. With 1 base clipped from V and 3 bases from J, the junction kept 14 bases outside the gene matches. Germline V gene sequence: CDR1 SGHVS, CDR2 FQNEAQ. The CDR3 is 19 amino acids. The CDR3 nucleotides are TGTGCCAGCAGCTTAGAGCGGAGGGGACAGTCCCTCGCTAATGAAAAACTGTTTTTT. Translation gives CASSLERRGQSLANEKLFF.

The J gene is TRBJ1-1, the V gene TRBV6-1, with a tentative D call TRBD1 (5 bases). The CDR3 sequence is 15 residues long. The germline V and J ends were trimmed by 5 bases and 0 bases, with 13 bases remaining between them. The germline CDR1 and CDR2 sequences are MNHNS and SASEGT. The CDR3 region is CASSKQQDMNTEAFF. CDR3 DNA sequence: TGTGCCAGCAGTAAACAACAGGACATGAACACTGAAGCTTTCTTT.

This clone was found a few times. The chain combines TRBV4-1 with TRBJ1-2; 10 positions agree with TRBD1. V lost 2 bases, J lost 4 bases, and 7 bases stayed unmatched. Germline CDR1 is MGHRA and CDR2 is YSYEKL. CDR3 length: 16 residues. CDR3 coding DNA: TGCGCCAGCAGCCAACCGGGACAGGGGCGCACCTATGGCTACACCTTC. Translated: CASSQPGQGRTYGYTF.

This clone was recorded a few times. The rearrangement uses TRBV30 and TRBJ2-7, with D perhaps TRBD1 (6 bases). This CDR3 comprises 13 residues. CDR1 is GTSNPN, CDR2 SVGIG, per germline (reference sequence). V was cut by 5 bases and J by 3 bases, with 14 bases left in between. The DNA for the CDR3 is TGTGCCTGGGGGGTGACAGGCTACTACGAGCAGTACTTC. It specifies CAWGVTGYYEQYF.

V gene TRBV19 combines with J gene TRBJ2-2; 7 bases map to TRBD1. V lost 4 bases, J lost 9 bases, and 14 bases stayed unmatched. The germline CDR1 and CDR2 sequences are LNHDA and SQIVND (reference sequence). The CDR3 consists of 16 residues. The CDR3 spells CASSTTRTGLSRELFF. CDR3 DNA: TGTGCCAGTAGTACGACCCGGACAGGTCTGAGTCGGGAGCTGTTTTTT.

The DNA of the CDR3 is TGTGCCAGCAGCCCCCAGCGACTAGCGGGAGGGGTGAGGGAGCAGTTCTTC. This translates into CASSPQRLAGGVREQFF. The gene calls are TRBV11-3 and TRBJ2-1; the match to TRBD2 covers 14 bases. This CDR3 spans 17 amino acids. Trimming at V came to 5 bases and at J to 10 bases, leaving 13 bases not matched to a gene. Per germline, CDR1 SGHNT and CDR2 YENEEA.

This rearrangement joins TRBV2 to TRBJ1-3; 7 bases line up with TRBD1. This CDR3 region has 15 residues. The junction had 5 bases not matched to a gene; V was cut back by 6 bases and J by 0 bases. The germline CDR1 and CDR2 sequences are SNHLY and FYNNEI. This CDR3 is CASSADRASGNTIYF. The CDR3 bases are TGTGCCAGCAGCGCCGACAGGGCCTCTGGAAACACCATATATTTT.

CDR3 nucleotides: TGTGCCAGCAGCTACGACAGTCTTGGGGATTATGGCTACACCTTC. This sequence encodes CASSYDSLGDYGYTF. The gene calls are TRBV5-4 and TRBJ1-2; D is perhaps TRBD1 (5 bases). CDR1 SGHNT and CDR2 YYREEE come from the germline V gene (reference sequence). V lost 3 bases and J lost 5, with 17 bases in between. The CDR3 totals 15 residues.

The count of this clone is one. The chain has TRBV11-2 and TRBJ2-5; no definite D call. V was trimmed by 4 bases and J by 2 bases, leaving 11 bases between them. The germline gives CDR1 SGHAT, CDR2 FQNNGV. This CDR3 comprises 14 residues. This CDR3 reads CASSYSLYQETQYF. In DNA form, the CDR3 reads TGTGCCAGCAGCTATAGCCTCTATCAAGAGACCCAGTACTTC.

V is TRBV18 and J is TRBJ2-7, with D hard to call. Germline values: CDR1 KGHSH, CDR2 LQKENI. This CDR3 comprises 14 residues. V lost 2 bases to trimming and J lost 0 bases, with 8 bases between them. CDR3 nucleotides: TGTGCCAGCTCACCATTCAGCGACTCCTACGAGCAGTACTTC. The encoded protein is CASSPFSDSYEQYF.

CDR3 in amino acids: CASSVTGIYNEQFF. CDR3 DNA sequence: TGTGCCAGCAGCGTCACAGGGATCTACAATGAGCAGTTCTTC. The rearrangement joins TRBV14 to TRBJ2-1; D might be TRBD1 (6 bases). V lost 5 bases, J lost 3 bases, and 11 bases lay in between. The CDR3 spans 14 residues. The germline V gene has CDR1 SGHDN and CDR2 FVKESK.

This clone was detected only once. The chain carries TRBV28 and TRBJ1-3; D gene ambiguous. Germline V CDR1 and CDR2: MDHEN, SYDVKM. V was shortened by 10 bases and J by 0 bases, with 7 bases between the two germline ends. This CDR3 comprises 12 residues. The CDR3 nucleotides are TGTGCCACCGGGAGCTCTGGAAACACCATATATTTT. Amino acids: CATGSSGNTIYF.

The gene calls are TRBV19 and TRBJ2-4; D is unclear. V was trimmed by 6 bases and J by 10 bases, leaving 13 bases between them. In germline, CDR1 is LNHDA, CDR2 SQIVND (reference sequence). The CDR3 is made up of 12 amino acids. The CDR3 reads CASSYFRGIQYF. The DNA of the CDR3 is TGTGCCAGTAGCTACTTTCGAGGAATTCAGTACTTC.